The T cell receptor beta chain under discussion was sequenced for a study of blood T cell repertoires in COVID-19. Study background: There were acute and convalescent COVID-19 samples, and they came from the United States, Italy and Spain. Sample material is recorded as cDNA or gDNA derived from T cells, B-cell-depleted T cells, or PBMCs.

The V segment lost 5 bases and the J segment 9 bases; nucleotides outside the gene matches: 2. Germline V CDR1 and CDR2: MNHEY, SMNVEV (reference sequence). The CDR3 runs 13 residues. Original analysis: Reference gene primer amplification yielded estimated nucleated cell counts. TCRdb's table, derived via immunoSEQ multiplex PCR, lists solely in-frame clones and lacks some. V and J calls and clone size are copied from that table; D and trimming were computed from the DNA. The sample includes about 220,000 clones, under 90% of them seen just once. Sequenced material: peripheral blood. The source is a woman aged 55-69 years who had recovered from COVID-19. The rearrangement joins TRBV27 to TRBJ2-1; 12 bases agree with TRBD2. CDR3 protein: CASSLAGGSEQFF. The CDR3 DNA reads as TGTGCCAGCAGTCTAGCGGGGGGGTCTGAGCAGTTCTTC.